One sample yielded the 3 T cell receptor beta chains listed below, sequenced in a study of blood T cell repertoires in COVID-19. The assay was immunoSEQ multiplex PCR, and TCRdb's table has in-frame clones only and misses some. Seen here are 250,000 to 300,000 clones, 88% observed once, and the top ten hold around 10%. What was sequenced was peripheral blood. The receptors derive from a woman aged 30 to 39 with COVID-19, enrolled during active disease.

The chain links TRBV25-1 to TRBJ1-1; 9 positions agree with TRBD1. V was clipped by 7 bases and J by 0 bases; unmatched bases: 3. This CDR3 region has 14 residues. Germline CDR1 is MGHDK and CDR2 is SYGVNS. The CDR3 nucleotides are TGTGCCAGCACCGGGACAGGGATGAACACTGAAGCTTTCTTT. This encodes CASTGTGMNTEAFF. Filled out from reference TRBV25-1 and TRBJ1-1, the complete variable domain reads EADIYQTPRYLVIGTGKKITLECSQTMGHDKMYWYQQDPGMELHLIHYSYGVNSTEKGDLSSESTVSRIRTEHFPLTLESARPSHTSQYLCASTGTGMNTEAFFGQGTRLTVV.

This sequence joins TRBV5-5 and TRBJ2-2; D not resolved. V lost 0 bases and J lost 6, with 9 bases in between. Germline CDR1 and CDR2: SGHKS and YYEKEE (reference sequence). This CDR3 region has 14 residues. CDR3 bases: TGTGCCAGCAGCTTGGTTCGCGGTGCCGGGGAGCTGTTTTTT. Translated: CASSLVRGAGELFF. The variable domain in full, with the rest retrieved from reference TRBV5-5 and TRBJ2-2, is DAGVTQSPTHLIKTRGQQVTLRCSPISGHKSVSWYQQVLGQGPQFIFQYYEKEERGRGNFPDRFSARQFPNYSSELNVNALLLGDSALYLCASSLVRGAGELFFGEGSRLTVL.

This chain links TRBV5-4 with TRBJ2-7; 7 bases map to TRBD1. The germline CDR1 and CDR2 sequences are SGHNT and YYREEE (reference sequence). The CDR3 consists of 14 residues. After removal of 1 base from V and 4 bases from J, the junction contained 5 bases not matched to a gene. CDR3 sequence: CASSLPGQTYEQYF. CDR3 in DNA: TGTGCCAGCAGCTTGCCGGGACAGACATACGAGCAGTACTTC.